The rows below give T cell receptor beta chains drawn from one sample of a study of radiotherapy plus CTLA-4 blockade in lung cancer. Produced via immunoSEQ multiplex PCR; TCRdb's table is partial and in-frame only. The sample holds just under 60,000 clones, 77% seen once. The sequenced sample was peripheral blood, obtained from a patient treated with radiotherapy plus ipilimumab. These receptors were collected from a human donor with non-small cell lung cancer who had a partial response to radiotherapy plus ipilimumab. Each CDR3 is given with its conserved first and last residue. D genes are given only for firm matches. Clone size is shown for a subset of rows, as once, few, many or a class of expanded clone.

J: TRBJ1-6; V: TRBV27; D: NA; size: few; CDR3: CASYSPGDYNSPLHF; DNA: TGTGCCAGCTACTCCCCAGGGGACTATAATTCACCCCTCCACTTT
J: TRBJ1-2; V: TRBV5-4; D: NA; size: NA; CDR3: CASSPGWKSGNYGYTF; DNA: TGTGCCAGCAGCCCTGGTTGGAAATCGGGAAACTATGGCTACACCTTC
J: TRBJ2-7; V: TRBV10-3; D: TRBD1; size: NA; CDR3: CAISELGTVTYEQYF; DNA: TGTGCCATCAGTGAGCTTGGGACAGTGACCTACGAGCAGTACTTC
J: TRBJ2-7; V: TRBV9; D: TRBD2; size: NA; CDR3: CASSLGLAGGSIEQYF; DNA: TGTGCCAGCAGCTTGGGACTAGCGGGGGGTTCTATCGAGCAGTACTTC
J: TRBJ1-6; V: TRBV5-1; D: TRBD1; size: NA; CDR3: CASSGTGDSPLHF; DNA: TGCGCCAGCAGCGGAACAGGGGACTCACCCCTCCACTTT
J: TRBJ2-3; V: TRBV4-2; D: NA; size: NA; CDR3: CASSPGILGTDTQYF; DNA: TGTGCCAGCAGCCCGGGGATATTGGGCACAGATACGCAGTATTTT
J: TRBJ2-7; V: TRBV4-1; D: TRBD1; size: NA; CDR3: CASSQTGTGVYEQYF; DNA: TGCGCCAGCAGCCAAACCGGGACAGGGGTGTACGAGCAGTACTTC
J: TRBJ2-5; V: TRBV18; D: NA; size: NA; CDR3: CASSRDFQETQYF; DNA: TGTGCCAGCTCCAGGGACTTCCAAGAGACCCAGTACTTC
J: TRBJ2-3; V: TRBV5-1; D: NA; size: NA; CDR3: CASSWYSGSSDTQYF; DNA: TGCGCCAGCAGTTGGTATAGCGGCAGCTCAGATACGCAGTATTTT
J: TRBJ1-2; V: TRBV7-9; D: NA; size: NA; CDR3: CASSPPGASYGYTF; DNA: TGTGCCAGCAGCCCGCCAGGGGCAAGCTATGGCTACACCTTC
J: TRBJ2-1; V: TRBV9; D: TRBD1; size: few; CDR3: CASSDHRGRSSYNEQFF; DNA: TGTGCCAGCAGCGACCACAGGGGACGGAGCTCCTACAATGAGCAGTTCTTC
J: TRBJ2-1; V: TRBV13; D: NA; size: NA; CDR3: CASSFRNEQFF; DNA: TGTGCCAGCAGCTTCAGAAATGAGCAGTTCTTC
J: TRBJ1-2; V: TRBV5-1; D: NA; size: few; CDR3: CASSLGNTWEGYTF; DNA: TGCGCCAGCAGCTTGGGGAATACTTGGGAGGGCTACACCTTC
J: TRBJ2-1; V: TRBV11-2; D: NA; size: NA; CDR3: CASSLHHGRLYNEQFF; DNA: TGTGCCAGCAGCTTACATCACGGCAGGTTATACAATGAGCAGTTCTTC
J: TRBJ2-5; V: TRBV5-1; D: TRBD2; size: once; CDR3: CASSFTLAGEQYF; DNA: TGCGCCAGCAGCTTCACCCTAGCGGGAGAGCAGTACTTC
J: TRBJ2-1; V: TRBV11-2; D: NA; size: NA; CDR3: CASSLDSRSGWEQFF; DNA: TGTGCCAGCAGCTTAGATTCTAGGTCCGGCTGGGAGCAGTTCTTC
J: TRBJ1-6; V: TRBV5-6; D: NA; size: NA; CDR3: CASSLQGSSYNSPLHF; DNA: TGTGCCAGCAGCCTTCAGGGGAGCTCCTATAATTCACCCCTCCACTTT
J: TRBJ1-1; V: TRBV30; D: TRBD1; size: NA; CDR3: CAWEQGPMNTEAFF; DNA: TGTGCCTGGGAACAGGGGCCGATGAACACTGAAGCTTTCTTT
J: TRBJ2-1; V: TRBV4-3; D: NA; size: NA; CDR3: CASSQDGIGDNEQFF; DNA: TGCGCCAGCAGCCAAGATGGAATCGGGGACAATGAGCAGTTCTTC
J: TRBJ2-3; V: TRBV4-2; D: NA; size: NA; CDR3: CASSLQIDRQWPDTQYF; DNA: TGTGCCAGCAGCCTCCAAATCGACAGGCAATGGCCAGATACGCAGTATTTT
J: TRBJ2-3; V: TRBV7-2; D: TRBD2; size: NA; CDR3: CASSLDGTSTRMGTQYF; DNA: TGTGCCAGCAGCTTAGACGGGACTAGTACGCGGATGGGTACGCAGTATTTT
J: TRBJ1-2; V: TRBV7-9; D: NA; size: NA; CDR3: CASSPRQETNYGYTF; DNA: TGTGCCAGCAGCCCCCGACAGGAAACTAACTATGGCTACACCTTC
J: TRBJ2-3; V: TRBV6-5; D: TRBD1; size: NA; CDR3: CASNNRGPTDTQYF; DNA: TGTGCCAGCAATAACAGGGGACCCACAGATACGCAGTATTTT
J: TRBJ2-2; V: TRBV5-1; D: NA; size: once; CDR3: CASSLKGGGNTGELFF; DNA: TGCGCCAGCAGCTTGAAAGGGGGGGGGAACACCGGGGAGCTGTTTTTT
J: TRBJ2-5; V: TRBV6-1; D: TRBD2; size: NA; CDR3: CASTLSGGQETQYF; DNA: TGTGCCAGCACTCTAAGCGGGGGACAAGAGACCCAGTACTTC
J: TRBJ1-2; V: TRBV12-5; D: TRBD1; size: NA; CDR3: CASGLVLGQGDYGYTF; DNA: TGTGCTAGTGGTTTGGTACTTGGTCAGGGGGACTATGGCTACACCTTC
J: TRBJ1-2; V: TRBV6-5; D: TRBD1; size: NA; CDR3: CASSLRQGDGYTF; DNA: TGTGCCAGCAGCCTCAGACAGGGGGATGGCTACACCTTC
J: TRBJ2-7; V: TRBV4-1; D: TRBD1; size: NA; CDR3: CASSQPRTGGSYEQYF; DNA: TGCGCCAGCAGCCAACCCCGGACAGGGGGGTCCTACGAGCAGTACTTC
J: TRBJ2-5; V: TRBV6-1; D: TRBD2; size: NA; CDR3: CASSVRTSRETQYF; DNA: TGTGCCAGCAGTGTCCGGACTAGCAGGGAGACCCAGTACTTC
J: TRBJ1-2; V: TRBV15; D: TRBD1; size: NA; CDR3: CATSPEIGWDSNYGYTF; DNA: TGTGCCACCAGCCCTGAGATCGGGTGGGACAGCAATTATGGCTACACCTTC
J: TRBJ1-4; V: TRBV5-1; D: NA; size: NA; CDR3: CASSLRSGATNEKLFF; DNA: TGCGCCAGCAGCTTGAGATCCGGGGCAACTAATGAAAAACTGTTTTTT
J: TRBJ2-7; V: TRBV5-1; D: TRBD1; size: NA; CDR3: CASSRHRDSYEQYF; DNA: TGCGCCAGCAGCAGACACCGGGACAGCTACGAGCAGTACTTC
J: TRBJ1-3; V: TRBV21-1; D: NA; size: NA; CDR3: CASSTGRNTIYF; DNA: TGTGCCAGCAGCACGGGGAGAAACACCATATATTTT
J: TRBJ2-7; V: TRBV2; D: TRBD2; size: NA; CDR3: CASSRDYPYEQYF; DNA: TGTGCCAGCTCACGGGACTATCCCTACGAGCAGTACTTC
J: TRBJ1-2; V: TRBV25-1; D: TRBD1; size: once; CDR3: CASIGTGEANYGYTF; DNA: TGTGCCAGCATAGGGACAGGCGAGGCTAACTATGGCTACACCTTC
J: TRBJ2-3; V: TRBV5-4; D: NA; size: once; CDR3: CASSPSLGSNTDTQYF; DNA: TGTGCCAGCAGCCCGTCTCTCGGGTCAAACACAGATACGCAGTATTTT